These T cell receptor beta chains were read from a single sample in a study of spatial heterogeneity in lung cancer. TCRdb reanalysed the 5' RACE reads using MiXCR and keeps one entry per CDR3 protein. In the table there are roughly 70,000 distinct CDR3 sequences, around 9.3% of which are singletons. Material: PBMCs, obtained at follow-up. The origin of the receptors is a female donor with early-stage non-small cell lung cancer. CDR3s include the opening cysteine and the closing phenylalanine or tryptophan. The D gene is left open where the match is weak. The size of a clone is reported for some rows only, either as once, few or many, or as a class for expanded clones.

TRBJ2-7 TRBD1 TRBV10-3 many TGTGCCATCAGTGTTGACAGGGCCGAGCAGTACTTC CAISVDRAEQYF
TRBJ2-1 TRBD1 TRBV5-1 . TGCGCCAGCAGCTCTATACCGACAGGGGGCCCTAGGAAGTTCTTC CASSSIPTGGPRKFF
TRBJ2-2 TRBD2 TRBV6-5 . TGTGCCAGCAGACCGCTAGCGGAGGGGAACACCGGGGAGCTGTTTTTT CASRPLAEGNTGELFF
TRBJ2-7 . TRBV29-1 many TGCAGCGTTACTAAATACGAGCAGTACTTC CSVTKYEQYF
TRBJ2-5 . TRBV6-6 many TGTGCCAGCCACCTAGGACGGCTAGAGGAGACCCAGTACTTC CASHLGRLEETQYF
TRBJ1-1 TRBD1 TRBV19 few TGTGCCAGTGGACAGGGGGCACCTGAAGCTTTCTTT CASGQGAPEAFF
TRBJ2-5 . TRBV7-2 few TGTGCCAGCAGCCGCCCGCTGAGGGAGACCCAGTACTTC CASSRPLRETQYF
TRBJ2-7 . TRBV7-9 many TGTGCCAGCAGCTTAGCACAGGGATGGGGCGAGCAGTACTTC CASSLAQGWGEQYF
TRBJ2-5 TRBD1 TRBV6-5 many TGTGCCAGCAGTTCCCCTGGGACAGGGGAGAGGTTCGCGGAGACCCAGTACTTC CASSSPGTGERFAETQYF
TRBJ1-1 . TRBV25-1 few TGTGCCAGCAGTGACACGGACCACACTGAAGCTTTCTTT CASSDTDHTEAFF
TRBJ2-7 . TRBV6-1 few TGTGCCAGCAGGGCCCCAACCTCCTACGAGCAGTACTTC CASRAPTSYEQYF
TRBJ1-3 . TRBV10-3 many TGTGGTGGACGGGAGAGCTCTGGAAACACCATATATTTT CGGRESSGNTIYF
TRBJ2-3 . TRBV6-1 . TGTGCCAGCGGGAGTGGCTCAGCAGATACGCAGTATTTT CASGSGSADTQYF
TRBJ2-4 TRBD1 TRBV12-3/TRBV12-4 many TGTGCCAGCGGCCGGGGGACAGGGCCAAACATTCAGTACTTC CASGRGTGPNIQYF
TRBJ2-3 TRBD2 TRBV10-3 once TGTGCCATCAGGCCGGGACTAGCGGGAGTGGTAGATACGCAGTATTTT CAIRPGLAGVVDTQYF
TRBJ1-6 . TRBV10-3 . TGTGCCATCAGTCCAGGGGCGGTGGGCAATTCACCCCTCCACTTT CAISPGAVGNSPLHF
TRBJ2-1 . TRBV5-1 . TGCGCCAGCAGCTTGCGAGGTTCGGTCACAATTTCTTCCTACAATGAGCAGTTCTTC CASSLRGSVTISSYNEQFF
TRBJ2-7 . TRBV6-5 many TGTGCCAGCAGGCCCCACTATAACCCGGAGCAGTACTTC CASRPHYNPEQYF
TRBJ2-6 . TRBV7-9 many TGTGCCAGCAGCCCGGATGGAGCTGGGGCCAACGTCCTGACTTTC CASSPDGAGANVLTF
TRBJ2-3 . TRBV27 many TGTGCCAGCAGTTTGTACCGCACAGATACGCAGTATTTT CASSLYRTDTQYF
TRBJ1-5 . TRBV7-2 few TGTGCCAGTCGCGATTACGAGGATCAGCCCCAGCATTTT CASRDYEDQPQHF
TRBJ1-2 . TRBV7-8 . TGTGCCAGCAGCTTGATGGCAGGGGTGGCTAACTATGGCTACACCTTC CASSLMAGVANYGYTF
TRBJ2-5 . TRBV10-3 few TGTGCCATCAGTGATCGGAGGGAGACCCAGTACTTC CAISDRRETQYF
TRBJ2-3 . TRBV10-2 many TGCGCCAGCAGTGAGGGGGGACTCGTCACAGATACGCAGTATTTT CASSEGGLVTDTQYF
TRBJ1-2 TRBD1 TRBV6-5 many TGTGCCAGCAGAGCCAGGGGGGGCGGCTACACCTTC CASRARGGGYTF
TRBJ2-3 TRBD2 TRBV20-1 . TGCAGTGCTAGAGACGCGGTATCGCGGGAGGGTAGGGCAGATACGCAGTATTTT CSARDAVSREGRADTQYF
TRBJ2-5 TRBD2 TRBV28 many TGTGCCAGCAGTTTGGAACCGGGACTAGCGTTCCAAGAGACCCAGTACTTC CASSLEPGLAFQETQYF
TRBJ2-4 . TRBV3-1 many TGTGCCAGCAGCCAAGATACCCAGGCGGACATTCAGTACTTC CASSQDTQADIQYF
TRBJ1-5 . TRBV12-3/TRBV12-4 many TGTGCCAGCAGTTTAGCGCTGGGAATGCCCAATCAGCCCCAGCATTTT CASSLALGMPNQPQHF
TRBJ2-7 . TRBV28 . TGTGCCAGCAGAACCCTTTATGGGGCAGCCTACGAGCAGTACTTC CASRTLYGAAYEQYF
TRBJ2-5 TRBD2 TRBV6-1 many TGTGCCAGCAGCTTGACTAGCGGAAAAGAGACCCAGTACTTC CASSLTSGKETQYF
TRBJ1-1 TRBD1 TRBV12-3/TRBV12-4 many TGTGCCAGCAGGCCGACAGGGAGTGACACTGAAGCTTTCTTT CASRPTGSDTEAFF
TRBJ2-7 TRBD2 TRBV27 few TGTGCCAGCAGTCCACACGCGCGGGAGGGCTCCTACGAGCAGTACTTC CASSPHAREGSYEQYF
TRBJ2-1 TRBD2 TRBV11-3 many TGTGCCAGCAGCCTCCGGGGGGATGAGCAGTTCTTC CASSLRGDEQFF
TRBJ2-5 TRBD2 TRBV11-2 many TGTGCCAGCAGCCCCGGACTAGCGGGAGTATATTCAGAGACCCAGTACTTC CASSPGLAGVYSETQYF
TRBJ1-4 . TRBV6-5 many TGTGCCAGCAGTTACTTGACAGGAACCGAAAAACTGTTTTTT CASSYLTGTEKLFF
TRBJ1-2 TRBD1 TRBV20-1 many TGCAGTGCGTCCAAACCACAGGGGGATCGGCCTAAAGAATTC CSASKPQGDRPKEF
TRBJ1-1 TRBD1 TRBV5-1 many TGCGCCAGCAGCTACAGACAGGGTGTCGATCGGACTTTCTTT CASSYRQGVDRTFF
TRBJ1-5 TRBD1 TRBV27 many TGTGCCAGCAGTTCGGGACAGGAGGGCAATCAGCCCCAGCATTTT CASSSGQEGNQPQHF
TRBJ2-3 . TRBV20-1 many TGCAGTGCGCCTGGTAGCGGTAGCACAGATACGCAGTATTTT CSAPGSGSTDTQYF
TRBJ2-1 . TRBV5-1 many TGCGCCAGCAGCTTAGGGCCCACAGGAGTTCTGTACAATGAGCAGTTCTTC CASSLGPTGVLYNEQFF
TRBJ1-5 . TRBV12-3/TRBV12-4 many TGTGCCAGCAGTCCCCCCGGGGAAGGGCATCAGCCCCAGCATTTT CASSPPGEGHQPQHF
TRBJ2-4 . TRBV7-2 many TGTGCCAGCAGCTTAGGGGAGTCCGACATTCAGTACTTC CASSLGESDIQYF
TRBJ1-1 . TRBV5-1 few TGCGCCAGCAGAATCCGGGACATAGGTCCTGAAGCTTTCTTT CASRIRDIGPEAFF
TRBJ2-7 TRBD1 TRBV27 many TGTGCCAGCAGCCACCTTAGGGACAGGGGGCCCTACGAGCAGTACTTC CASSHLRDRGPYEQYF
TRBJ1-2 . TRBV29-1 many TGCAGCGTTGTTCGTTGGCCAGGCTATGGCTACACCTTC CSVVRWPGYGYTF
TRBJ2-2 . TRBV2 . TGTGCCAGCCTGCTAGTACCCTTTGCCGGGGAGCTGTTTTTT CASLLVPFAGELFF
TRBJ1-1 . TRBV6-1 many TGTGCCAGCAGTGAAGACAGGGTGACTGAAGCTTTCTTT CASSEDRVTEAFF
TRBJ1-6 . TRBV5-1 many TGCGCCAGCAGCTTGGACGGGGCTCGGAATTCACCCCTCCACTTT CASSLDGARNSPLHF
TRBJ1-1 . TRBV18 many TGTGCCAGCCGCCGGATGAACACTGAAGCTTTCTTT CASRRMNTEAFF
TRBJ2-3 . TRBV10-3 many TGTGCCATCAGTGGCAACACAGATACGCAGTATTTT CAISGNTDTQYF